Listed below are T cell receptor beta chains from one sample, sequenced in a study of monozygotic twins with cystic fibrosis. Assay used: immunoSEQ multiplex PCR; TCRdb lists only in-frame clones, some missing. This sample has tens of thousands of clones; over 75% occur once, and the top ten carry about 1.8%. The sample taken for sequencing was blood. Receptors originate from a girl aged 2 to 9 with cystic fibrosis. Each CDR3 is given with its conserved first and last residue. A D gene is named only where the DNA matches it firmly. For some rows the clone size is stated as once, few or many, or as a class when expanded; others skip it.

v_gene: TRBV9
abundance: once
d_gene: TRBD2
j_gene: TRBJ2-3
CDR3nt: TGTGCCAGCAGCCCAGGGGTAGCGGGGACCACAGATACGCAGTATTTT
CDR3aa: CASSPGVAGTTDTQYF

v_gene: TRBV30
abundance: NA
d_gene: NA
j_gene: TRBJ1-2
CDR3nt: TGTGCCTGGAGTGTGGGTAGGGGGTATGGCTACACCTTC
CDR3aa: CAWSVGRGYGYTF

v_gene: TRBV6-5
abundance: once
d_gene: TRBD1
j_gene: TRBJ2-7
CDR3nt: TGTGCCAGCAGGCCTTGGACAGGGGTCGGCTACGAGCAGTACTTC
CDR3aa: CASRPWTGVGYEQYF

v_gene: TRBV7-9
abundance: NA
d_gene: TRBD1
j_gene: TRBJ1-6
CDR3nt: TGTGCCAGCAGTTCCGGGACAGGAGGTTCACCCCTCCACTTT
CDR3aa: CASSSGTGGSPLHF

v_gene: TRBV5-1
abundance: few
d_gene: NA
j_gene: TRBJ1-2
CDR3nt: TGCGCCAGCAGCTCCCTCGGGGACTATGGCTACACCTTC
CDR3aa: CASSSLGDYGYTF

v_gene: TRBV2
abundance: NA
d_gene: NA
j_gene: TRBJ2-5
CDR3nt: TGTGCCAGCAGTGAGTACAGGGAGGCGAGGGAGACCCAGTACTTC
CDR3aa: CASSEYREARETQYF

v_gene: TRBV6-5
abundance: NA
d_gene: TRBD2
j_gene: TRBJ2-7
CDR3nt: TGTGCCAGCAGGAACGGACTAGCGGGACCTTACGAGCAGTACTTC
CDR3aa: CASRNGLAGPYEQYF

v_gene: TRBV29-1
abundance: NA
d_gene: NA
j_gene: TRBJ1-2
CDR3nt: TGCAGCGTTGGAGGATTTGATGGTCCTGGCTACACCTTC
CDR3aa: CSVGGFDGPGYTF

v_gene: TRBV6-4
abundance: NA
d_gene: TRBD2
j_gene: TRBJ2-3
CDR3nt: TGTGCCAGCAGTGTCTTTGGCGGGGGGGCCCCCACAGATACGCAGTATTTT
CDR3aa: CASSVFGGGAPTDTQYF

v_gene: TRBV2
abundance: NA
d_gene: NA
j_gene: TRBJ1-5
CDR3nt: TGTGCCAGCAGTGAGTATGGGCCCCAGCATTTT
CDR3aa: CASSEYGPQHF

v_gene: TRBV27
abundance: NA
d_gene: TRBD2
j_gene: TRBJ2-1
CDR3nt: TGTGCCAGCAGTTTGTGGGCGGGGGGCTACAATGAGCAGTTCTTC
CDR3aa: CASSLWAGGYNEQFF